Listed here are 7 T cell receptor beta chains from one sample, sequenced in a study of control samples from healthy donors and cancer patients. Some clones are missing from TCRdb's copy, which holds only in-frame ones; the method was immunoSEQ multiplex PCR. The table records 150,000 or so clones, 94% of them present only once. Material for sequencing was blood. These receptors all come from a man aged 40-49 years in good health.

The J gene is TRBJ1-1, the V gene TRBV21-1; the table assigns TRBD1, which was not confirmed against the DNA. TRBV21-1 is a listed pseudogene. The CDR3 totals 14 residues. Written as DNA, the CDR3 is TGTGCCAGCAGTCCCGACAGGGGAAACACTGAAGCTTTCTTT. Its translation is CASSPDRGNTEAFF.

V is TRBV19 and J is TRBJ1-2; D is ambiguous. Between the trimmed V and J ends, which lost 3 bases and 2 bases, there was a span of 10 bases. This CDR3 contains 14 residues. CDR1 LNHDA and CDR2 SQIVND come from the germline V gene (reference sequence). For the CDR3, the DNA is TGTGCCAGTAGTATCGACGGAGGGAACTATGGCTACACCTTC. Translated: CASSIDGGNYGYTF.

As DNA, the CDR3 is TGTGCCAGCAGTACCTCACAGGGTGGAGGCTACACCTTC. Translated, it gives CASSTSQGGGYTF. The rearrangement joins TRBV12-3 or TRBV12-4 to TRBJ1-2; perhaps TRBD1 as D (6 bases). This CDR3 has 13 amino acids. Deletions cut 5 bases from V and 8 bases from J, with 15 bases between.

The CDR3 here is CASSTIRVWEQYF. Here the CDR3 DNA reads TGTGCCAGCAGCACTATAAGGGTCTGGGAGCAGTACTTC. The chain joins TRBV11-2 to TRBJ2-7; the D is unclear. Trimming shortened V by 5 bases and J by 7 bases, and 15 bases separated the two germline ends. This CDR3 is 13 amino acids long. Looked up from germline, CDR1 is SGHAT and CDR2 is FQNNGV.

CDR3 protein: CASGRQGGSYEQYF. Here the CDR3 DNA reads TGTGCCAGCGGTCGACAGGGTGGGAGCTACGAGCAGTACTTC. V and J are TRBV2 and TRBJ2-7; 7 bases match TRBD1. This CDR3 comprises 14 residues. The ends lost 8 bases at V and 3 bases at J; junction bases unmatched: 10. CDR1 and CDR2 from the germline V gene are SNHLY and FYNNEI.

The rearrangement joins TRBV19 to TRBJ2-2; the match to TRBD2 covers 7 bases. V was pared by 5 bases and J by 9 bases, with 12 bases of the junction left unmatched. CDR1 and CDR2 (germline): LNHDA, SQIVND (reference sequence). The CDR3 covers 15 residues. The CDR3 region is CASSWRLAAPRELFF. The CDR3 bases are TGTGCCAGTAGTTGGAGGCTAGCGGCCCCCCGGGAGCTGTTTTTT.

The rearrangement joins TRBV27 to TRBJ2-1; 8 bases are shared with TRBD1. This CDR3 has 16 residues. The germline CDR1 and CDR2 sequences are MNHEY and SMNVEV (reference sequence). V gave up 2 bases and J gave up 2 bases; unmatched junction bases: 5. CDR3 sequence reads: CASSLQGAGPYNEQFF. DNA of the CDR3: TGTGCCAGCAGTTTACAGGGGGCGGGGCCCTACAATGAGCAGTTCTTC.